This TCR beta chain comes out of a study of cytotoxic CD8 clonotypes in ibrutinib-treated CLL. Assay used: immunoSEQ multiplex PCR; TCRdb lists only in-frame clones, some missing. The sample shows about 45,000 clones, approximately 65% of them seen only once. Overall study findings and caveats: Age-matched healthy donor levels were exceeded by baseline clonality, which tracked circulating CD8+ T-cell counts.

On this clone itself: The target antigen is unknown.

Trimming left V 2 bases short and J 3 bases short, with 7 bases between. The CDR3 runs 13 residues. Germline CDR1 is SGHTA and CDR2 is FQGTGA. The J gene is TRBJ1-1, the V gene TRBV7-3; D is unclear. Here the sequenced sample was PBMCs, taken after 24 months of ibrutinib treatment. This clonotype was obtained from a human donor with chronic lymphocytic leukemia. The CDR3 region is CASSLGEDTEAFF. CDR3 DNA sequence: TGTGCCAGCAGCTTAGGGGAGGACACTGAAGCTTTCTTT.